This TCR beta chain is drawn from a study of regulatory T cells in long-lasting Graves disease. Library construction for TCR beta used iRepertoire HTBI primers and Arm-PCR of CDR3 regions. TCRdb analysed the multiplex PCR reads with MiXCR anew, one entry per CDR3 protein. Seen here are about 470,000 distinct CDR3 sequences, about 20% observed once, and the top ten hold roughly 8%. Study-level findings and limits: Patients with persistent disease shared 2,741 public clonotypes, outpacing the approximately 970 shared by new patients. Gene preferences differed: TRBV28, TRBJ1-2, TRBJ2-5 in persistent cases. Less diverse TCR repertoires were seen in persistent Graves' patients than in newly diagnosed ones.

The time point was: persistent/refractory GD, antithyroid drugs over 5 years with positive TRAb. From PBMCs, RNA was extracted and then used to make the TCR library. The patients included were those that came from an endocrinology department in Xi'an, China. The CDR3 is 15 residues long. In germline, CDR1 is KGHSH, CDR2 LQKENI. V dropped 3 bases and J dropped 4 bases, with 16 bases sitting between them. This clonotype was seen a few times. Its antigen is currently unknown. This rearrangement joins TRBV18 to TRBJ2-7; the D gene is possibly TRBD1 (6 bases). The source of this sequence is a female donor with Graves disease. Sequencing used peripheral blood mononuclear cells (PBMCs), obtained when the disease was refractory, from a patient treated with antithyroid drugs. DNA for the CDR3: TGTGCCAGCTCACCGCAACCGGGACACTTATACGAGCAGTACTTC. It encodes CASSPQPGHLYEQYF.